The entry below describes one T cell receptor beta chain. This entry is derived from a study of control samples from healthy donors and cancer patients. The repertoire was sequenced with immunoSEQ multiplex PCR; TCRdb's copy has only in-frame clones and lacks some. Of 75,000 to 95,000 clones in the sample, nearly 90% were seen once. V trimming: 3 bases; J trimming: 7 bases; junction bases outside the gene matches: 9. CDR3 length: 14 amino acids. Germline values: CDR1 GTSNPN, CDR2 SVGIG (reference sequence). The specimen sequenced was blood. The source of this sequence is a woman aged 45-65 years in good health. V usage is TRBV30 and J usage is TRBJ1-2; 9 bases map to TRBD1. The CDR3 loop reads CAWSLNRGHAGYTF. The CDR3 region has the DNA TGTGCCTGGAGCCTGAACAGGGGGCACGCTGGCTACACCTTC.